A selection of T cell receptor beta chains follows, all from one sample in a study of tumor-infiltrating lymphocytes in primary liver carcinoma. TCRdb redid the calling of the multiplex PCR reads with MiXCR, one entry per CDR3 protein. The sample lists about 35,000 distinct CDR3 sequences, approximately 73% occurring once. Sequences were obtained from liver tumor tissue from sampling region 4. Receptor source: a man aged 35-49 years with primary liver carcinoma and hepatitis B virus infection. The CDR3 runs from the conserved cysteine through the conserved F or W. The D gene is left open where the match is weak. Rows may omit the clone size; those that give it use once, few, many or a size class.

abundance	j_gene	v_gene	d_gene	CDR3aa	CDR3nt
-	TRBJ2-3	TRBV6-1	-	CASTVAGGGTDMQYF	TGTGCCAGCACTGTAGCAGGTGGAGGGACAGATATGCAGTATTTT
few	TRBJ2-1	TRBV11-3	-	CVSSLGVSNSEQFF	TGTGTCAGTAGCTTAGGGGTCAGCAACAGTGAGCAGTTCTTC
-	TRBJ2-7	TRBV7-9	-	CASILAGVWGNYEQYF	TGTGCCAGTATTTTAGCAGGGGTGTGGGGGAACTACGAGCAGTACTTC
medium-sized	TRBJ1-5	TRBV10-3	-	CAISDGENQPQHF	TGTGCCATCAGTGACGGGGAGAATCAGCCCCAGCATTTT
-	TRBJ1-2	TRBV6-6	-	CANSSDDGTCYGYTF	TGTGCCAACAGTTCCGACGACGGGACATGCTATGGTTACACCTTC
-	TRBJ2-1	TRBV4-2	-	CAISHAGGQGNKEQFF	TGTGCCATCAGCCACGCCGGGGGGCAGGGGAACAAGGAGCAGTTCTTC
-	TRBJ2-7	TRBV6-1	-	CASTNIGSLTYEQYF	TGTGCCAGCACGAATATCGGGAGTCTTACCTACGAGCAGTACTTC
once	TRBJ2-6	TRBV28	-	CASRGVGANVLTF	TGTGCCAGTAGGGGGGTTGGGGCCAACGTCCTGACTTTC
-	TRBJ2-1	TRBV11-1	TRBD2	CAGSAGGPNEQFF	TGTGCCGGCAGTGCGGGAGGGCCGAATGAGCAGTTTTTC
many	TRBJ2-1	TRBV29-1	TRBD2	CSVDSRREGYNEQFF	TGCAGCGTTGATTCTCGGCGGGAGGGCTACAATGAGCAGTTCTTC
-	TRBJ1-6	TRBV10-3	-	CAITGASVGASNNSPLHF	TGTGCCATCACTGGGGCGAGCGTGGGCGCGTCTAATAATTCACCCCTCCACTTT
-	TRBJ2-3	TRBV19	-	CVTTVQDTQYF	TGTGTCACTACGGTCCAAGATACGCAGTATTTT
-	TRBJ2-7	TRBV7-8	-	CASHRRPPGGSRNYEQYF	TGTGCCAGCCACCGAAGACCACCCGGTGGCAGCCGGAACTACGAGCAGTACTTC
-	TRBJ2-3	TRBV11-2	-	CASSRKSAGNRDTQYF	TGTGCCAGCAGCAGAAAAAGTGCAGGGAACAGAGATACGCAGTATTTT
few	TRBJ2-5	TRBV9	-	CTSTSSWGGQETRYF	TGTACCAGCACCAGTAGTTGGGGGGGCCAAGAGACCCGGTACTTC
-	TRBJ2-3	TRBV11-2	-	CASSRRSTDNADTQYF	TGTGCCAGCAGCAGAAGAAGTACAGATAACGCAGATACGCAGTATTTT
-	TRBJ1-1	TRBV4-2	-	CASSQDWGNAEAFF	TGTGCGAGCAGCCAAGATTGGGGGAACGCTGAAGCTTTCTTT
-	TRBJ2-3	TRBV2	-	CASKGGGTSIIADVQYF	TGTGCCAGCAAAGGAGGTGGAACTAGTATAATCGCAGATGTGCAGTATTTT
-	TRBJ1-2	TRBV29-1	-	CKVEVGGPGIGYTF	TGCAAGGTTGAAGTCGGCGGACCCGGTATTGGCTACACTTTC
-	TRBJ1-2	TRBV28	-	CASSFSESYGYTF	TGTGCTAGCAGTTTTTCGGAGAGCTATGGCTACACCTTC
-	TRBJ2-7	TRBV5-6	-	CTSSFHTYEQYF	TGTACCAGCAGCTTCCACACCTACGAGCAGTACTTC
few	TRBJ1-2	TRBV12-3/TRBV12-4	-	CASGFGRAGYTF	TGTGCCAGCGGTTTTGGTAGGGCTGGCTACACCTTC